Presented here are 18 T cell receptor beta chains from one specimen sequenced in a study of blood T cell repertoires in COVID-19 (dated by TCRdb to about 2020). The library was built by means of the immunoSEQ multiplex PCR assay. TCRdb provides this immuneACCESS table in a form limited to in-frame rearrangements. Some clones are lacking; in checked studies, under half of them reflect an unresolved V gene, and why the rest are absent is not known. This sample gives over 45,000 clones in total; approximately 84% of them show up just once. Approximately 5% of the sample lies in the top ten. Material: peripheral blood. The receptors were gathered from a man older than 75 in a cohort sampled during active COVID-19.

This clone showed up just a few times. CDR3 protein: CASTIGAVNTGELFF. DNA of the CDR3: TGTGCCAGCACCATAGGGGCGGTGAACACCGGGGAGCTGTTTTTT. The chain uses TRBV7-9 and TRBJ2-2; D possibly corresponds to TRBD1 (5 bases). The CDR3 spans 15 residues. Trimming took 7 bases from V and 1 from J, leaving 13 bases between them. Germline V CDR1 and CDR2: SEHNR, FQNEAQ (reference sequence).

The chain couples TRBV4-3 to TRBJ2-5, with D perhaps matching TRBD2 (7 bases). The ends were cut back, 1 base at V and 5 bases at J, with 14 bases in the middle. Germline V gene data show CDR1 as LGHNA and CDR2 as YSLEER. The CDR3 is 15 residues long. CDR3 in amino acids: CASSQGRGGRETQYF. The CDR3 coding sequence is TGCGCCAGCAGCCAAGGAAGGGGGGGAAGGGAGACCCAGTACTTC.

The chain couples TRBV3-1 (or the pseudogene TRBV3-2) to TRBJ2-7; D is possibly TRBD2 (6 bases). Per germline, CDR1 LGHDT and CDR2 YNNKEL (reference sequence). The CDR3 contains 17 residues. Trimming removed 2 bases from V and 2 bases from J, with 19 bases in between. CDR3 coding DNA: TGTGCCAGCAGCCAAACACGGGGGATCCTTGGCCCCTACGAGCAGTACTTC. This translates into CASSQTRGILGPYEQYF.

This clone came up a few times. This sequence joins TRBV2 and TRBJ2-3; 9 nucleotides agree with TRBD2. The CDR3 has 17 residues. Germline values: CDR1 SNHLY, CDR2 FYNNEI. V trimming: 0 bases; J trimming: 4 bases; junction bases outside the gene matches: 8. The CDR3 DNA reads as TGTGCCAGCAGTGAAGCGCTTTTTGGCGGGAGGGCAGATACGCAGTATTTT. This codes for CASSEALFGGRADTQYF.

V and J are TRBV7-2 and TRBJ2-5; 7 nucleotides match TRBD1. This CDR3 region has 15 residues. The germline gives CDR1 SGHTA, CDR2 FQGNSA. V lost 4 bases, J lost 13 bases, and 18 bases stayed unmatched. The CDR3, as DNA: TGTGCCAGCAGCTCACCGGGACAGAGCCCCAGGATTTTGTACTTC. It translates to CASSSPGQSPRILYF.

The chain links TRBV9 to TRBJ2-3; D is ambiguous. V gave up 0 bases and J gave up 2 bases, with 7 bases separating them. Germline CDR1 reads SGDLS; CDR2 reads YYNGEE. The CDR3 sequence is 14 residues long. The CDR3: CASSVVTNTDTQYF. The CDR3 DNA reads TGTGCCAGCAGCGTAGTAACTAACACAGATACGCAGTATTTT.

This clone has more than one count but fewer than ten. This chain uses TRBV7-9 with TRBJ1-2; D is perhaps TRBD1 (6 bases). Germline V CDR1 and CDR2: SEHNR, FQNEAQ (reference sequence). The CDR3 runs to 13 residues. The germline V and J ends were trimmed by 1 base and 8 bases, with 11 bases remaining between them. CDR3 region: CASSLGQGRGYTF. CDR3 DNA: TGTGCCAGCAGCTTAGGGCAGGGGCGCGGCTACACCTTC.

The count of this clone is one. The chain uses TRBV7-9 and TRBJ2-7; tentatively, D is TRBD1 (5 bases). CDR3 length: 13 amino acids. The germline V gene encodes CDR1 SEHNR and CDR2 FQNEAQ (reference sequence). The V end was cut by 1 base, the J end by 3 bases, with 7 bases between. The DNA of the CDR3 is TGTGCCAGCAGCTTAGACAGGTTCTACGAGCAGTACTTC. Protein sequence: CASSLDRFYEQYF.

This clone was found a few times. The chain uses TRBV9 and TRBJ1-4, with a weak D call TRBD1 (6 bases). V was shortened by 6 bases and J by 7 bases, with 19 bases between the two germline ends. The CDR3 totals 15 residues. Germline CDR1 SGDLS, CDR2 YYNGEE. The CDR3 protein is CASTKGGDFFEKLFF. The CDR3 region has the DNA TGTGCCAGCACCAAAGGGGGGGATTTCTTTGAAAAACTGTTTTTT.

This clone has just a few counts. The V call is TRBV27, the J call TRBJ2-5, with 9 bases identical to TRBD2. V was clipped by 4 bases and J by 4 bases; unmatched bases: 4. Germline values: CDR1 MNHEY, CDR2 SMNVEV (reference sequence). This CDR3 spans 14 amino acids. The CDR3 DNA is TGTGCCAGCAGTTGGACTAGCGCGTCAGAGACCCAGTACTTC. Residues: CASSWTSASETQYF.

There are a few counts of this clone. The V call is TRBV19, the J call TRBJ1-5, with a weak D call TRBD1 (5 bases). The CDR3 covers 15 residues. Germline V CDR1 and CDR2: LNHDA, SQIVND (reference sequence). The germline V and J ends were trimmed by 3 bases and 2 bases, with 11 bases remaining between them. CDR3 loop: CASSITSTGNQPQHF. The CDR3 DNA sequence: TGTGCCAGTAGTATTACTTCGACAGGCAATCAGCCCCAGCATTTT.

This chain links TRBV5-1 with TRBJ2-7, with 7 bases fitting TRBD1. Germline lookup yields CDR1 SGHRS and CDR2 YFSETQ. V lost 4 bases to trimming and J lost 2 bases; unmatched junction nucleotides: 3. The CDR3 covers 13 residues. CDR3 DNA: TGCGCCAGCAGCCCCGGGACAGCCTACGAGCAGTACTTC. Encoded protein: CASSPGTAYEQYF.

V and J are TRBV3-1 (or the pseudogene TRBV3-2) and TRBJ2-3; 11 bases are a match to TRBD2. Germline trimming cut 5 bases from V and 1 base from J; bases unmatched to any gene: 2. This CDR3 region has 15 residues. CDR1 is LGHDT and CDR2 is YNNKEL in the germline V gene (reference sequence). For the CDR3, the DNA is TGTGCCAGCAGCTCGACTAGCGGGGGCACAGATACGCAGTATTTT. Residues: CASSSTSGGTDTQYF.

The genes are TRBV9 and TRBJ1-2; D unclear. The V and J ends lost 0 bases and 4 bases respectively, with 10 bases between them. The CDR3 contains 14 residues. The germline gives CDR1 SGDLS, CDR2 YYNGEE. This CDR3 reads CASSVDSAGYGYTF. The CDR3 nucleotides are TGTGCCAGCAGCGTAGATTCGGCAGGCTATGGCTACACCTTC.

This chain connects TRBV28 to TRBJ1-2; D is ambiguous. The CDR3 totals 16 residues. Trimming removed 2 bases from V and 8 bases from J, with 21 bases in between. Germline values: CDR1 MDHEN, CDR2 SYDVKM. The CDR3 reads CASSLNLISDFGGYTF. In DNA, the CDR3 is TGTGCCAGCAGTTTAAATTTGATTTCGGATTTCGGGGGCTACACCTTC.

The J gene is TRBJ1-2, the V gene TRBV20-1; possible D gene TRBD1, 6 bases. Looked up from germline, CDR1 is DFQATT and CDR2 is SNEGSKA (reference sequence). Deletions cut 3 bases from V and 4 bases from J, with 15 bases between. CDR3 length: 14 amino acids. The CDR3 DNA reads TGCAGTGCTAGTAGGGCAGGGGCTGTCTATGGCTACACCTTC. Protein: CSASRAGAVYGYTF.

The chain joins TRBV27 to TRBJ2-1; TRBD1 aligns across 12 bases. This CDR3 spans 16 amino acids. Trimming cost V 2 bases and J 7 bases; bases outside gene matches: 6. CDR1 is MNHEY and CDR2 is SMNVEV in the germline V gene (reference sequence). Here the CDR3 reads CASSLTGTGGSNEQFF. CDR3 DNA sequence: TGTGCCAGCAGTTTAACCGGGACAGGGGGCTCTAATGAGCAGTTCTTC.

This chain joins TRBV12-3 or TRBV12-4 and TRBJ2-7; no clear D gene. CDR3 size: 11 residues. V was pared by 4 bases and J by 2 bases, with 3 bases between. CDR3 in DNA: TGTGCCAGCAGTTCTGCCTACGAGCAGTACTTC. Its protein is CASSSAYEQYF.